Below, 15 T cell receptor beta chains from the same sample are listed, as sequenced in a study of T cell responses to AZD1222 COVID-19 vaccine. The data were produced by immunoSEQ multiplex PCR, yet TCRdb's version contains in-frame clones alone and is incomplete. Altogether roughly 14,000 clones are present, less than 90% being singletons, with the ten largest covering about 2.7%. The sequences come from peripheral blood, collected 28 days after the second AZD1222 dose. Source of these receptors: an adult who received the AZD1222 COVID-19 vaccine.

The chain has TRBV20-1 and TRBJ2-7; D remains unclear. The CDR3 loop spans 15 amino acids. Germline-derived CDR1 and CDR2 are DFQATT and SNEGSKA (reference sequence). V lost 3 bases, J lost 0 bases, and 15 bases lay in between. The CDR3 region is CSASLSDSSSYEQYF. The CDR3 coding sequence is TGCAGTGCTAGTTTAAGTGACTCGAGCTCCTACGAGCAGTACTTC.

A single count supports this clone. The V and J genes are TRBV7-2 and TRBJ1-2; D is undetermined. Per the germline V gene, CDR1 is SGHTA and CDR2 is FQGNSA. CDR3 size: 15 residues. The V gene lost 2 bases and the J gene lost 1 base, with 11 bases spanning the gap. The CDR3 bases are TGTGCCAGCAGCTTAAACCGGCGGAGTAACTATGGCTACACCTTC. It codes for CASSLNRRSNYGYTF.

The chain is built from TRBV19 and TRBJ1-5, with 10 bases matching TRBD1. CDR1 and CDR2 from the germline V gene are LNHDA and SQIVND (reference sequence). J was trimmed by 2 bases and V by 6 bases; bases with no gene match: 4. The CDR3 runs to 15 residues. CDR3 DNA sequence: TGTGCCAGTAGGAGACAGGGGGCTCGCAATCAGCCCCAGCATTTT. It translates to CASRRQGARNQPQHF.

The J gene is TRBJ1-2, the V gene TRBV3-1 (or the pseudogene TRBV3-2); D remains unclear. CDR3 size: 14 residues. The V end was cut by 2 bases, the J end by 5 bases, with 12 bases between. Germline CDR1 is LGHDT and CDR2 is YNNKEL (reference sequence). CDR3 nucleotide sequence: TGTGCCAGCAGCCAAAATCAGTTCCCTTATGGCTACACCTTC. The encoded protein is CASSQNQFPYGYTF.

The rearrangement uses TRBV2 and TRBJ2-1, with no clear D. Germline V gene sequence: CDR1 SNHLY, CDR2 FYNNEI. Trimming left V 3 bases short and J 4 bases short, with 7 bases between. CDR3 length: 13 residues. The CDR3 region is CASSEGTYNEQFF. Written as DNA, the CDR3 is TGTGCCAGCAGTGAGGGCACGTACAATGAGCAGTTCTTC.

The genes are TRBV6-5 and TRBJ2-1; possibly TRBD1 for D (6 bases). Germline values: CDR1 MNHEY, CDR2 SVGAGI. Trimming cost V 4 bases and J 5 bases, with 15 bases left between them. This CDR3 contains 15 residues. Written as DNA, the CDR3 is TGTGCCAGCAGTTTGTCTCCGGGACACAACAATGAGCAGTTCTTC. Protein product: CASSLSPGHNNEQFF.

This clone has a handful of counts. The chain combines TRBV4-2 with TRBJ2-1; 8 bases are shared with TRBD2. This CDR3 contains 15 residues. Germline CDR1 is LGHNA and CDR2 is YNFKEQ. The trim removed 0 bases at V and 6 bases at J, leaving 4 bases unmatched. The CDR3 here is CASSQDRGTSNEQFF. CDR3 in DNA: TGTGCCAGCAGCCAAGATCGGGGGACTAGCAATGAGCAGTTCTTC.

The chain links TRBV16 to TRBJ1-2, with 7 positions matching TRBD1. The CDR3 consists of 14 residues. Trimming took 4 bases from V and 1 from J; bases not matched to a gene: 3. In germline, CDR1 is KGHSY, CDR2 FQNENV. CDR3 in amino acids: CASSRQGINYGYTF. DNA of the CDR3: TGTGCCAGCAGCCGACAGGGAATTAACTATGGCTACACCTTC.

A few counts support this clone. The CDR3 DNA follows: TGCGCCAGCAGCCCGGAACAGGTTAGCAATCAGCCCCAGCATTTT. This gives the protein CASSPEQVSNQPQHF. The chain couples TRBV4-1 to TRBJ1-5; weak D call: TRBD1 (5 bases). V shed 4 bases and J shed 0 bases, with 10 bases lying between them. The CDR3 is 15 residues long. Germline V gene lookup returns CDR1 MGHRA and CDR2 YSYEKL.

The CDR3 sequence is CASTLRQEHTGELFF. The CDR3 bases are TGCGCCAGCACCTTACGACAGGAGCACACCGGGGAGCTGTTTTTT. This chain links TRBV5-1 with TRBJ2-2; D may be TRBD1 (6 bases). Trimming took off 6 bases at V and 3 bases at J, with 15 bases between the two ends. The CDR3 covers 15 residues. CDR1 and CDR2 (germline): SGHRS, YFSETQ.

The J gene is TRBJ1-4, the V gene TRBV28; 8 bases agree with TRBD1. In germline, CDR1 is MDHEN, CDR2 SYDVKM. The ends lost 6 bases at V and 8 bases at J; junction bases unmatched: 11. The CDR3 contains 15 residues. This CDR3 is CASSQQTGVEEKLFF. In nucleotides, the CDR3 is TGTGCCAGCAGCCAACAGACAGGGGTGGAGGAAAAACTGTTTTTT.

As DNA, the CDR3 is TGCGCCAGCAGCTTGAATCCTAGTGCAGCTCAAGAGACCCAGTACTTC. This codes for CASSLNPSAAQETQYF. The chain has TRBV5-1 and TRBJ2-5; no firm D call. V was cut by 1 base and J by 2 bases, with 15 bases left in between. The V gene's germline CDR1 is SGHRS and CDR2 YFSETQ. The CDR3 is 16 residues long.

The rearrangement uses TRBV7-2 and TRBJ2-1; the D is unclear. Germline CDR1 is SGHTA and CDR2 is FQGNSA. This CDR3 has 11 amino acids. Trimming removed 2 bases from V and 12 bases from J, with 8 bases in between. The CDR3 is CASSLIRWQFF. DNA for the CDR3: TGTGCCAGCAGCTTAATCCGGTGGCAGTTCTTC.

The chain combines TRBV2 with TRBJ2-7; tentatively, D is TRBD1 (6 bases). Trimming cost V 5 bases and J 7 bases, with 15 bases left between them. Germline lookup yields CDR1 SNHLY and CDR2 FYNNEI. The CDR3 is 13 residues long. The CDR3 reads CASSMGIGGEQYF. CDR3 nucleotides: TGTGCCAGCAGTATGGGAATAGGGGGTGAGCAGTACTTC.

This clone turned up a few times. The V call is TRBV6-2 or TRBV6-3, the J call TRBJ1-1; D is unclear. Germline assignment: CDR1 MNHEY and CDR2 SVGEGT. V dropped 5 bases and J dropped 6 bases, with 13 bases sitting between them. The CDR3 length is 13 residues. CDR3 coding DNA: TGTGCCAGCAGTCGAGGCGGCAGGTCTGAAGCTTTCTTT. This encodes CASSRGGRSEAFF.